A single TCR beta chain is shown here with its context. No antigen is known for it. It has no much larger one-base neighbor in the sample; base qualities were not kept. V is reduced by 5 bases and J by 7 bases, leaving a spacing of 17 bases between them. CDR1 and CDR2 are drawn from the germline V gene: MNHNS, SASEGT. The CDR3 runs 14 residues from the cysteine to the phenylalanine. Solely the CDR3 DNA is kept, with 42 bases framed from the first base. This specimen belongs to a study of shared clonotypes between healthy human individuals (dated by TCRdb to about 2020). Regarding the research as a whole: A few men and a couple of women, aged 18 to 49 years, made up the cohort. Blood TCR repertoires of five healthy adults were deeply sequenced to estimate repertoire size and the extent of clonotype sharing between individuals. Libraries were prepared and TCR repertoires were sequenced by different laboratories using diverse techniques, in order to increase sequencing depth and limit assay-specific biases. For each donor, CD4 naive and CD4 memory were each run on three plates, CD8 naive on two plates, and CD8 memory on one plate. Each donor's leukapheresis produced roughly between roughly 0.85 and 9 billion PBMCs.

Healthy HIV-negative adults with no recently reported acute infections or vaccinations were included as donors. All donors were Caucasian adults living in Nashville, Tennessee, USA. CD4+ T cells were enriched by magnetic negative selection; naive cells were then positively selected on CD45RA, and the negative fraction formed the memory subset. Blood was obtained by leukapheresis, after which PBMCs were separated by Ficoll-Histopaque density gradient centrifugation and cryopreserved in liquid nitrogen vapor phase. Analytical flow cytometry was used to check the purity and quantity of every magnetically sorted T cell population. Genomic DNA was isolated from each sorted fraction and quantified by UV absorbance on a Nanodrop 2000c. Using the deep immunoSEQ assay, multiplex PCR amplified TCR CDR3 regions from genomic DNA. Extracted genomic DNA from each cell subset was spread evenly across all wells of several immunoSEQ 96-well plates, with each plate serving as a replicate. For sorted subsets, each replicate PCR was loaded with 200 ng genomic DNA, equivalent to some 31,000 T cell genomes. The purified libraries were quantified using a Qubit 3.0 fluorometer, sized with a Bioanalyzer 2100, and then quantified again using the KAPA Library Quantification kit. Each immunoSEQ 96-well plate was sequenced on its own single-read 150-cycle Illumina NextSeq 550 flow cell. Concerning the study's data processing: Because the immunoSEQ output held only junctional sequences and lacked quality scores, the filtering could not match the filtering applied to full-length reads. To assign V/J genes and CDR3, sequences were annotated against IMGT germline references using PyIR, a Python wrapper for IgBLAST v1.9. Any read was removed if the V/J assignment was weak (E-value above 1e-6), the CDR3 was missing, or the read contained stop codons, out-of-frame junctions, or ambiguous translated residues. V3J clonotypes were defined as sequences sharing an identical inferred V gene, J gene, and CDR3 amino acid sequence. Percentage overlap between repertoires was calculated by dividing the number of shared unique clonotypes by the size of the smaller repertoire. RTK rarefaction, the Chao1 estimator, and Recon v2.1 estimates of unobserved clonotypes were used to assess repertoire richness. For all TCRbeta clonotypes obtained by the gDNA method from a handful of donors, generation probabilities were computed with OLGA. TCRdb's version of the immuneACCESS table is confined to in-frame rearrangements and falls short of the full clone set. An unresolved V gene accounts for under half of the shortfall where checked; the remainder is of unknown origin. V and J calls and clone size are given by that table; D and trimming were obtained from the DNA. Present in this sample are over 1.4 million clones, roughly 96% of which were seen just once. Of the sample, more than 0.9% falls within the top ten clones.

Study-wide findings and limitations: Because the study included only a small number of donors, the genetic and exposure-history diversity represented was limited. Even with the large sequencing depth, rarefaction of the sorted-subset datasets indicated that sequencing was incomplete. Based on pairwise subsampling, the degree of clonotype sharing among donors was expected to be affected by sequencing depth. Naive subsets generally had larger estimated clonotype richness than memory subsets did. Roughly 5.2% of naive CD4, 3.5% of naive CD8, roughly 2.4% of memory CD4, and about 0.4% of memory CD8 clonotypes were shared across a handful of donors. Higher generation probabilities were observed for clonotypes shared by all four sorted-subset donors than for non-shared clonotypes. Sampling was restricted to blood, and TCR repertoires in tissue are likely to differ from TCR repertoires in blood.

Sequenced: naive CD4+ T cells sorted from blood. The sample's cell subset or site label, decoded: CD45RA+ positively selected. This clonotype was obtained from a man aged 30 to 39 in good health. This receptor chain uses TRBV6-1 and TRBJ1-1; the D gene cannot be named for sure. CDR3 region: CASSISAIESEAFF. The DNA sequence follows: TGTGCCAGCAGTATCAGTGCCATTGAGAGTGAAGCTTTCTTT.